The T cell receptor beta chain described here comes from a study of circulating and synovial CD4+ cells in juvenile arthritis. Broader study findings: Overlap with synovium rose as more T cells were sequenced.

Method: immunoSEQ multiplex PCR; TCRdb's copy keeps in-frame clones and lacks some. The table lists around 13,000 clones, roughly 84% of them singletons. The CDR3 length is 13 residues. CDR1 is MNHNY and CDR2 is SVGAGI in the germline V gene (reference sequence). With V trimmed by 7 bases and J by 0 bases, 2 bases remained unmatched. Comments on this clone: No antigen is known for it.

Sequencing input: CD4+ T cells from synovial fluid. The clonotype originates from a human patient with juvenile idiopathic arthritis. Some clones in this sample may be carry-over from other donors' samples. The chain has TRBV6-6 and TRBJ2-7, with 8 bases matching TRBD2. The CDR3, as DNA: TGTGCCAGCAAAAGCGGGAGCTCCTACGAGCAGTACTTC. Protein: CASKSGSSYEQYF.